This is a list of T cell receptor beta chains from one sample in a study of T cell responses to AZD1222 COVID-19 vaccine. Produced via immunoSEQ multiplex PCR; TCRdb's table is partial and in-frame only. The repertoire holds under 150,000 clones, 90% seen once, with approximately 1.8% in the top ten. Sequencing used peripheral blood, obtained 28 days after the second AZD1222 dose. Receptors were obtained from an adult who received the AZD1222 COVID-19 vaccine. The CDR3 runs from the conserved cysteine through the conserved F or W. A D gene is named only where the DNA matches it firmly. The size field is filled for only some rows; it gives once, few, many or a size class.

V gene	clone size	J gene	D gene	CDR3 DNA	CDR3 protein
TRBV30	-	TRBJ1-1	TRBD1	TGTGCCTGGGGCCGTAGGGACAGGGACACTGAAGCTTTCTTT	CAWGRRDRDTEAFF
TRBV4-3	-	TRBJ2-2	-	TGCGCCAGCAGCCCTGGGGCGCAGAACACCGGGGAGCTGTTTTTT	CASSPGAQNTGELFF
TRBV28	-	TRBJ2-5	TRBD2	TGTGCCAGCAGTTTACTAGCGGGAGGAGAGACCCAGTACTTC	CASSLLAGGETQYF
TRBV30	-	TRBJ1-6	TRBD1	TGTGCCTCCCAACCCCAGGGGGCTTCTTCACCCCTCCACTTT	CASQPQGASSPLHF
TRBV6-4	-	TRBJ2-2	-	TGTGCCAGCAGTACAAACCCCACGAACACCGGGGAGCTGTTTTTT	CASSTNPTNTGELFF
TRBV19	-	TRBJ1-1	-	TGTGCCAGTAGTATCGAACAGTCCACTGAAGCTTTCTTT	CASSIEQSTEAFF
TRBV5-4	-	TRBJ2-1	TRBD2	TGTGCCAGCAGCTCCATAGCGGGGGGGCTCCCTCTCAATGAGCAGTTCTTC	CASSSIAGGLPLNEQFF
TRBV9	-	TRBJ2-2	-	TGTGCCAGCAGCGTAGAACATAGCGGTGGGAACACCGGGGAGCTGTTTTTT	CASSVEHSGGNTGELFF
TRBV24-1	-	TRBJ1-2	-	TGTGCCACCAGTGATTTAATCCGCTATGGCTACACCTTC	CATSDLIRYGYTF
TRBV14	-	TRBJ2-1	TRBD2	TGTGCCAGCAGCCAGGCTAGCGGGAGGCTGTCCTACAATGAGCAGTTCTTC	CASSQASGRLSYNEQFF
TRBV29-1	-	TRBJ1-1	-	TGCAGCGTTGGGTCGACACCGAACACTGAAGCTTTCTTT	CSVGSTPNTEAFF
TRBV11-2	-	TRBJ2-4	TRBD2	TGTGCCAGCAGGTCACCCGGGACTAGTAGGGCCAAAAACATTCAGTACTTC	CASRSPGTSRAKNIQYF
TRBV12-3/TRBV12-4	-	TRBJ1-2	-	TGTGCCAGCGTGGGGGGGGCTAGGTATGGCTACACCTTC	CASVGGARYGYTF
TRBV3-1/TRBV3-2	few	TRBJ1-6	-	TGTGCCAGCAGCCCACGAAGGGATTCACCCCTCCACTTT	CASSPRRDSPLHF